The rows below give T cell receptor beta chains drawn from one sample of a study of blood T cell repertoires in COVID-19. Assay used: immunoSEQ multiplex PCR; TCRdb lists only in-frame clones, some missing. The sample lists around 72,000 clones, about 90% seen once, with approximately 8.3% in the top ten. The sample comprised peripheral blood. The receptors come from a middle-aged man with active COVID-19. Both conserved end residues are part of each CDR3. D genes are given only for firm matches. Only some rows state a clone size, as once, few, many or a class for expanded clones.

j_call | d_call | cdr3_length | clone_size | v_call | cdr3_nt | cdr3_aa
TRBJ2-3 | TRBD1 | 13 | . | TRBV12-3/TRBV12-4 | TGTGCCAGCACGGGACAGCTCACAGATACGCAGTATTTT | CASTGQLTDTQYF
TRBJ2-2 | . | 15 | . | TRBV2 | TGTGCCAGCACGGGCAACAGGGCCGACACCGGGGAGCTGTTTTTT | CASTGNRADTGELFF
TRBJ2-7 | TRBD1 | 12 | . | TRBV28 | TGTGCCAGCAGTGCGGACAGGGTCGAGCAGTACTTC | CASSADRVEQYF
TRBJ2-1 | TRBD2 | 16 | . | TRBV18 | TGTGCCAGCTCACCAGATGCACTAGCGGGGGGCAATGAGCAGTTCTTC | CASSPDALAGGNEQFF
TRBJ1-1 | TRBD1 | 15 | . | TRBV6-2/TRBV6-3 | TGTGCCAGCAGTTACTCACAGGGGACGAACACTGAAGCTTTCTTT | CASSYSQGTNTEAFF
TRBJ2-1 | . | 15 | . | TRBV7-9 | TGTGCCAGCAGCTTCCAGGGGACCGCAAACAATGAGCAGTTCTTC | CASSFQGTANNEQFF
TRBJ1-2 | TRBD1 | 12 | . | TRBV12-3/TRBV12-4 | TGTGCCAGCAGTTCGACAGGGGATGGCTACACCTTC | CASSSTGDGYTF
TRBJ1-3 | . | 15 | . | TRBV6-5 | TGTGCCAGCAGTCTCCGAGGGAAACACGGAAACACCATATATTTT | CASSLRGKHGNTIYF
TRBJ1-5 | . | 13 | once | TRBV6-2/TRBV6-3 | TGTGCCAGCAGTTACAGGGAGGAGCAGCCCCAGCATTTT | CASSYREEQPQHF
TRBJ1-2 | . | 11 | . | TRBV28 | TGTGCCAGCAGTTCCCCTAAAGGCTACACCTTC | CASSSPKGYTF
TRBJ1-1 | . | 13 | . | TRBV7-9 | TGTGCCAGCAGCCTGACTTCAAACACTGAAGCTTTCTTT | CASSLTSNTEAFF
TRBJ1-1 | . | 14 | . | TRBV7-9 | TGTGCCAGCAGCTTCCGACAAGTGAACACTGAAGCTTTCTTT | CASSFRQVNTEAFF
TRBJ1-1 | . | 15 | . | TRBV19 | TGTGCCAGTAGTTCCGGCAGGACAGCGAACACTGAAGCTTTCTTT | CASSSGRTANTEAFF
TRBJ1-5 | TRBD1 | 16 | . | TRBV19 | TGTGCCAGTACCTTCGGGACAGGGGCTTTCCGGCAGCCCCAGCATTTT | CASTFGTGAFRQPQHF
TRBJ1-5 | . | 20 | . | TRBV5-4 | TGTGCCAGCAGCTTGGGGCAGAGCTTACCTAATTACTATAGCAATCAGCCCCAGCATTTT | CASSLGQSLPNYYSNQPQHF
TRBJ1-5 | . | 13 | . | TRBV19 | TGTGCCAGTTCGACTGATAGCAATCAGCCCCAGCATTTT | CASSTDSNQPQHF
TRBJ2-3 | TRBD1 | 14 | . | TRBV5-6 | TGTGCCAGCAGCTTTGACAGGGTTGCGGATACGCAGTATTTT | CASSFDRVADTQYF
TRBJ2-7 | . | 14 | . | TRBV4-1 | TGCGCCAGCAGCCAATTCGGCGGAGACTACGAGCAGTACTTC | CASSQFGGDYEQYF
TRBJ1-5 | TRBD1 | 16 | . | TRBV15 | TGTGCCACCAGCACAAACTGGGACAGACATACTCAGCCCCAGCATTTT | CATSTNWDRHTQPQHF
TRBJ2-1 | TRBD2 | 15 | . | TRBV11-3 | TGTGCCAGCAGCCAATCCGGGACTAGCTGGACGGAGCAGTTCTTC | CASSQSGTSWTEQFF
TRBJ2-1 | TRBD2 | 15 | . | TRBV27 | TGTGCCAGCAGTCCTAGCGGGATAGGGGGGGATGAGCAGTTCTTC | CASSPSGIGGDEQFF
TRBJ1-2 | TRBD1 | 21 | . | TRBV6-1 | TGTGCCAGCAGTGAACAAACGCCATGGGACGGGACAGCAGAATCTAACTATGGCTACACCTTC | CASSEQTPWDGTAESNYGYTF
TRBJ2-7 | TRBD1 | 14 | . | TRBV6-5 | TGTGCCAGCAGGGGGACAGGGACCACCTACGAGCAGTACTTC | CASRGTGTTYEQYF
TRBJ2-3 | TRBD2 | 13 | . | TRBV30 | TGTGCCTGGAACGCGGGGGGCACAGATACGCAGTATTTT | CAWNAGGTDTQYF
TRBJ2-3 | TRBD2 | 14 | . | TRBV13 | TGTGCCAGCAGCTCCAAGACTAGCGGGGATACGCAGTATTTT | CASSSKTSGDTQYF
TRBJ1-1 | . | 14 | . | TRBV2 | TGTGCCAGCAGGAATGTAGTGTTGAACACTGAAGCTTTCTTT | CASRNVVLNTEAFF
TRBJ2-2 | . | 13 | . | TRBV9 | TGTGCCAGCAGCGTAGTCGACACCGGGGAGCTGTTTTTT | CASSVVDTGELFF